These 18 T cell receptor beta chains were all obtained from the same sample, sequenced in a study of blood T cell repertoires in COVID-19. Here immunoSEQ multiplex PCR was the method, and the copy in TCRdb shows in-frame clones only, minus some. The profile shows under 300,000 clones, around 84% of them singletons. Sequences were obtained from PBMCs or T cells enriched from blood (not recorded which). All receptors derive from a woman aged 45-60 years who had been exposed to COVID-19.

The chain couples TRBV6-4 to TRBJ2-1; D is unclear. The germline gives CDR1 MRHNA, CDR2 SNTAGT. The CDR3 runs 14 residues. V lost 6 bases to trimming and J lost 6 bases, with 15 bases between them. The DNA of the CDR3 is TGTGCCAGCAGAGTCTTTTTGTTGGCCAATGAGCAGTTCTTC. Residues: CASRVFLLANEQFF.

This rearrangement joins TRBV3-1 (or the pseudogene TRBV3-2) to TRBJ1-6, with 8 nucleotides matching TRBD1. The V gene's germline CDR1 is LGHDT and CDR2 YNNKEL (reference sequence). There are 16 residues in the CDR3. Trimming removed 1 base from V and 7 bases from J; junction bases left unmatched: 6. The CDR3 loop reads CASSQVGQGKNSPLHF. The DNA for the CDR3 is TGTGCCAGCAGCCAAGTCGGACAGGGAAAGAATTCACCCCTCCACTTT.

The J gene is TRBJ2-5, the V gene TRBV5-4; TRBD2 matches at 7 bases. The CDR3 runs 16 residues. Trimming at V came to 4 bases and at J to 4 bases, leaving 13 bases not matched to a gene. Germline CDR1 SGHNT, CDR2 YYREEE (reference sequence). The chain's CDR3 is CASSHMGGKMGETQYF. In nucleotides, the CDR3 is TGTGCCAGCAGCCACATGGGGGGGAAGATGGGAGAGACCCAGTACTTC.

The rearrangement links TRBV6-4 to TRBJ1-1, with D possibly matching TRBD1 (6 bases). The CDR3 is 13 amino acids. Germline-derived CDR1 and CDR2 are MRHNA and SNTAGT. Trimming shortened V by 8 bases and J by 3 bases, and 13 bases separated the two germline ends. CDR3 bases: TGTGCCAGCGAGCAGGGGAAGGACACTGAAGCTTTCTTT. This gives the protein CASEQGKDTEAFF.

The rearrangement uses TRBV25-1 and TRBJ2-3; a weak D match, TRBD1 (6 bases). Trimming took 8 bases from V and 2 from J, leaving 17 bases between them. CDR1 and CDR2 from the germline V gene are MGHDK and SYGVNS. The CDR3 has 15 residues. This CDR3 is CASHLHRDPTDTQYF. The CDR3 DNA is TGTGCCAGCCATCTACACAGGGATCCCACAGATACGCAGTATTTT.

In DNA, the CDR3 is TGTGCCAGCAGCTTGGTAAGGGGTACTGAAGCTTTCTTT. This translates into CASSLVRGTEAFF. V usage is TRBV5-8 and J usage is TRBJ1-1; tentative D call: TRBD1 (5 bases). V shed 0 bases and J shed 5 bases, with 8 bases lying between them. Germline V gene data show CDR1 as SGHTS and CDR2 as YDEGEE. The CDR3 has 13 amino acids.

This clone came up a few times. The chain uses TRBV5-1 and TRBJ1-2, with D uncertain. The V gene lost 0 bases and the J gene lost 3 bases, with 18 bases spanning the gap. CDR1 is SGHRS and CDR2 is YFSETQ in the germline V gene. This CDR3 contains 17 residues. CDR3 residues: CASSLEGRPRVDYGYTF. DNA for the CDR3: TGCGCCAGCAGCTTGGAGGGCAGGCCGAGGGTTGACTATGGCTACACCTTC.

The chain is built from TRBV7-2 and TRBJ1-1; D unclear. V was pared by 9 bases and J by 4 bases, with 21 bases between. In germline, CDR1 is SGHTA, CDR2 FQGNSA. The CDR3 covers 15 residues. Here the CDR3 reads CASLIAAVGLTEAFF. DNA for the CDR3: TGTGCCAGTCTCATAGCCGCGGTCGGTCTCACTGAAGCTTTCTTT.

For the CDR3, the DNA is TGTGCCAGCAGTTGGGACAGTACTGAAGCTTTCTTT. Translation: CASSWDSTEAFF. The chain recombines TRBV5-6 with TRBJ1-1; 7 nucleotides agree with TRBD1. Germline trimming cut 5 bases from V and 5 bases from J; bases unmatched to any gene: 3. The CDR3 loop spans 12 amino acids. Per germline, CDR1 SGHDT and CDR2 YYEEEE.

This clone was seen only a few times. The V and J genes are TRBV9 and TRBJ1-6, with TRBD1 as a possible D gene (6 bases). V was clipped by 1 base and J by 8 bases, with 13 bases between them. The CDR3 is made up of 15 amino acids. Germline loops: CDR1 SGDLS, CDR2 YYNGEE. This CDR3 reads CASSVIGDTDSPLHF. CDR3 in DNA: TGTGCCAGCAGCGTAATAGGGGACACGGATTCACCCCTCCACTTT.

The gene calls are TRBV21-1 and TRBJ1-1; whether TRBD1, the table's D call, matches the DNA was not checked. TRBV21-1 is a pseudogene segment. The CDR3 has 16 amino acids. In nucleotides, the CDR3 is TGTGCCAGCAGTCCTAAGCAGGGATCGGACGTAACTGAAGCTTTCTTT. It yields the protein CASSPKQGSDVTEAFF.

This clone has only one observation. The genes are TRBV2 and TRBJ1-2; the match to TRBD1 covers 9 bases. CDR3 length equals 14 residues. V shed 1 base, J shed 4 bases, and the junction held 1 base outside the gene matches. The germline gives CDR1 SNHLY, CDR2 FYNNEI. The CDR3, as DNA: TGTGCCAGCAGTGAAGTGACAGGGGGCTATGGCTACACCTTC. This sequence encodes CASSEVTGGYGYTF.

The chain uses TRBV10-3 and TRBJ2-5; 7 bases align to TRBD1. The J segment lost 4 bases and the V segment lost 6 bases, leaving 8 bases of the junction unmatched. This CDR3 contains 14 residues. The V gene's germline CDR1 is ENHRY and CDR2 SYGVKD. Here the CDR3 DNA reads TGTGCCATCAGGGACCGGGACAGCCCAGAGACCCAGTACTTC. This translates into CAIRDRDSPETQYF.

The sample holds one count of this clone. The V and J genes are TRBV5-1 and TRBJ1-2, with D tentatively TRBD1 (5 bases). Trimming pared 8 bases from V and 4 bases from J, leaving 18 bases between. Germline V gene lookup returns CDR1 SGHRS and CDR2 YFSETQ. The CDR3 covers 14 residues. CDR3 DNA sequence: TGCGCCAGTTCCGAAGTGGAGGGGCTCTATGGCTACACCTTC. Its translation is CASSEVEGLYGYTF.

J is TRBJ1-1 and V is TRBV20-1; TRBD1 matches at 10 bases. Trimming removed 4 bases from V and 5 bases from J; junction bases left unmatched: 7. Germline CDR1 reads DFQATT; CDR2 reads SNEGSKA (reference sequence). The CDR3 contains 14 residues. The DNA for the CDR3 is TGCAGTGCTACTGAGGACAGGGGGAGAACTGAAGCTTTCTTT. As protein: CSATEDRGRTEAFF.

The chain couples TRBV5-6 to TRBJ1-5; the D gene is possibly TRBD1 (6 bases). V lost 3 bases and J lost 9, with 16 bases in between. Germline V gives CDR1 SGHDT, CDR2 YYEEEE. The CDR3 has 14 residues. The CDR3 region has the DNA TGTGCCAGCAGCTCACAGGGAGTTCGGGGGCCCCAGCATTTT. Its translation: CASSSQGVRGPQHF. The variable domain in full, with the rest retrieved from reference TRBV5-6 and TRBJ1-5, is DAGVTQSPTHLIKTRGQQVTLRCSPKSGHDTVSWYQQALGQGPQFIFQYYEEEERQRGNFPDRFSGHQFPNYSSELNVNALLLGDSALYLCASSSQGVRGPQHFGDGTRLSIL.

This chain connects TRBV6-5 to TRBJ1-2; D is possibly TRBD1 (6 bases). V gave up 6 bases and J gave up 0 bases, with 11 bases separating them. Per germline, CDR1 MNHEY and CDR2 SVGAGI. There are 14 residues in the CDR3. This chain's CDR3 is CASSRTVANYGYTF. CDR3 bases: TGTGCCAGCAGCAGGACAGTCGCTAACTATGGCTACACCTTC.

This clone turned up a few times. V is TRBV19 and J is TRBJ2-7; 9 nucleotides line up with TRBD2. The germline V gene has CDR1 LNHDA and CDR2 SQIVND (reference sequence). V was pared by 3 bases and J by 4 bases, with 7 bases of the junction left unmatched. The CDR3 sequence is 15 residues long. CDR3 in amino acids: CASSIQLAGVYEQYF. CDR3 DNA sequence: TGTGCCAGTAGTATCCAGTTAGCGGGGGTGTACGAGCAGTACTTC. Full variable domain (remainder filled in from reference TRBV19 and TRBJ2-7): DGGITQSPKYLFRKEGQNVTLSCEQNLNHDAMYWYRQDPGQGLRLIYYSQIVNDFQKGDIAEGYSVSREKKESFPLTVTSAQKNPTAFYLCASSIQLAGVYEQYFGPGTRLTVT.